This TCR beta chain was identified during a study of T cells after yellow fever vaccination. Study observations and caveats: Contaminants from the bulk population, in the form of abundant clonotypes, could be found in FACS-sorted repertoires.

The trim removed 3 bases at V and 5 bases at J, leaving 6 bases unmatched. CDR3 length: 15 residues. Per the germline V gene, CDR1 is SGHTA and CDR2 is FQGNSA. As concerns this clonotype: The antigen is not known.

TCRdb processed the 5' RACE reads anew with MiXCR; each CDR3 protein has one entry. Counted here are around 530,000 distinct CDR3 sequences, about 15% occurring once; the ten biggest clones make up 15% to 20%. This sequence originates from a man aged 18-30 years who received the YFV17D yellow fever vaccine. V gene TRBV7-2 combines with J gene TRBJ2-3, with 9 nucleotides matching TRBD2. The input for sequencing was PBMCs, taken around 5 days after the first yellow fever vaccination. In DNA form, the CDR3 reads TGTGCCAGCAGCTTTAGCGGGGGTACGGGAGATACGCAGTATTTT. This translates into CASSFSGGTGDTQYF.